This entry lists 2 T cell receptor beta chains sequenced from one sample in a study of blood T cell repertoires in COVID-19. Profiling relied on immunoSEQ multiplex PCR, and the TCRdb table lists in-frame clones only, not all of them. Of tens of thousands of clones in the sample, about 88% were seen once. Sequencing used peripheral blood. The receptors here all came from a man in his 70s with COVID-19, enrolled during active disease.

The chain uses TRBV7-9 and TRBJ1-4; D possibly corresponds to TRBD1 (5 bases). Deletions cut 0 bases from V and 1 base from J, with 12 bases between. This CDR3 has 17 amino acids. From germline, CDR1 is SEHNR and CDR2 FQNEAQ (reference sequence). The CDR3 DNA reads TGTGCCAGCAGCTTAGCGCGGGGGAGAGGAACTAATGAAAAACTGTTTTTT. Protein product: CASSLARGRGTNEKLFF.

CDR3 sequence: CASSQDQGLQRDTQYF. The CDR3 region has the DNA TGCGCCAGCAGCCAAGATCAGGGACTCCAGAGAGATACGCAGTATTTT. This chain uses TRBV4-1 with TRBJ2-3; perhaps TRBD2 as D (6 bases). Germline CDR1 MGHRA, CDR2 YSYEKL. V lost 0 bases, J lost 5 bases, and 15 bases lay in between. This CDR3 region has 16 residues.